Below are 31 T cell receptor beta chains sequenced from a single sample in a study of PD-1 blockade in classical Hodgkin lymphoma. Clones were read by immunoSEQ multiplex PCR, and TCRdb kept only the in-frame ones, dropping some. The sample records 20,000 to 30,000 clones, roughly 89% being singletons. Time point given: newly diagnosed, previously untreated cHL patient sample. The CD4+ T cells used were purified from thawed PBMCs through magnetic negative selection. Sequences were obtained from CD4+ T cells from blood. The receptors shown here come from a human donor with classical Hodgkin lymphoma.

V usage is TRBV4-1 and J usage is TRBJ1-1; D might be TRBD1 (5 bases). Germline V gene sequence: CDR1 MGHRA, CDR2 YSYEKL. The ends were cut back, 6 bases at V and 5 bases at J, with 25 bases in the middle. CDR3 length equals 17 residues. The CDR3: CASSNRVGRGPITEAFF. The CDR3 DNA reads as TGCGCCAGCAGTAACCGGGTAGGGAGGGGCCCCATTACTGAAGCTTTCTTT.

The genes are TRBV10-1 and TRBJ2-7; no reliable D call. The V end was cut by 6 bases, the J end by 0 bases, with 6 bases between. Germline-derived CDR1 and CDR2 are WNHNN and SYGVQD (reference sequence). The CDR3 consists of 12 residues. The CDR3: CASSASSYEQYF. The CDR3 region has the DNA TGCGCCAGCAGCGCAAGCTCCTACGAGCAGTACTTC.

This chain uses TRBV5-1 with TRBJ2-7; tentative D call: TRBD1 (6 bases). Germline V gives CDR1 SGHRS, CDR2 YFSETQ. This CDR3 comprises 13 residues. Trimming shortened V by 9 bases and J by 3 bases, and 16 bases separated the two germline ends. The CDR3 is CAIYTGSLYEQYF. The CDR3 bases are TGCGCCATCTACACAGGGTCCCTCTACGAGCAGTACTTC.

This chain links TRBV7-8 with TRBJ2-1; D possibly matches TRBD1 or TRBD2 (5 bases each). Germline V gene lookup returns CDR1 SGHVS and CDR2 FQNEAQ. V lost 1 base, J lost 15 bases, and 16 bases lay in between. The CDR3 consists of 13 residues. The CDR3 DNA reads TGTGCCAGCAGCTTAGAGCCGGGACGGCGGCGGTTCTTC. It encodes CASSLEPGRRRFF.

The V and J genes are TRBV27 and TRBJ2-7; weak D call: TRBD2 (6 bases). CDR1 MNHEY and CDR2 SMNVEV come from the germline V gene (reference sequence). Trimming pared 4 bases from V and 0 bases from J, leaving 16 bases between. The CDR3 runs 16 residues. Here the CDR3 reads CASSSAEGRDSYEQYF. Here the CDR3 DNA reads TGTGCCAGCAGTTCAGCTGAAGGGCGGGACTCCTACGAGCAGTACTTC.

This clone was counted a single time. In the same sample, other DNA sequences code for this CDR3. V and J are TRBV9 and TRBJ1-4, with 8 bases aligning to TRBD1. Per germline, CDR1 SGDLS and CDR2 YYNGEE. J was trimmed by 2 bases and V by 0 bases; bases with no gene match: 9. This CDR3 contains 18 residues. Written as DNA, the CDR3 is TGTGCCAGCAGCGTAGGAAGCGGTACAGGGGGGACTAATGAAAAACTGTTTTTT. It specifies CASSVGSGTGGTNEKLFF.

The chain is built from TRBV2 and TRBJ2-1; possible D gene TRBD2, 6 bases. CDR3 size: 20 residues. Germline loops: CDR1 SNHLY, CDR2 FYNNEI. V dropped 2 bases and J dropped 15 bases, with 38 bases sitting between them. The CDR3 DNA is TGTGCCAGCAGTGAAACCCCACAGCTGCCCCACTATACTAGCCGCGGCCCGGCGTTCTTC. Residues: CASSETPQLPHYTSRGPAFF.

This chain links TRBV30 with TRBJ1-2; D is perhaps TRBD1 (5 bases). With 7 bases removed from V and 8 bases from J, the gap between germline ends came to 26 bases. Germline-derived CDR1 and CDR2 are GTSNPN and SVGIG (reference sequence). The CDR3 totals 15 residues. The CDR3 loop is CAYTRWGGEGKGYTF. CDR3 nucleotide sequence: TGTGCCTATACCCGCTGGGGCGGAGAAGGCAAAGGCTACACCTTC.

This clone was observed a single time. The rearrangement joins TRBV10-3 to TRBJ1-1, with D possibly being TRBD1 (6 bases). CDR1 is ENHRY and CDR2 is SYGVKD in the germline V gene. V lost 3 bases, J lost 4 bases, and 18 bases lay in between. The CDR3 loop spans 16 amino acids. The CDR3 nucleotides read TGTGCCATCAGTGACAGGGAACAGGGATGGGGCACTGAAGCTTTCTTT. Amino acid sequence: CAISDREQGWGTEAFF.

V and J are TRBV7-2 and TRBJ2-1, with D hard to call. Trimming took off 3 bases at V and 10 bases at J, with 7 bases between the two ends. CDR3 length: 11 amino acids. Looked up from germline, CDR1 is SGHTA and CDR2 is FQGNSA. DNA for the CDR3: TGTGCCAGCAGCTTGACAAGGGAGCAGTTCTTC. Translating it yields CASSLTREQFF.

The chain employs TRBV27 and TRBJ1-4; 7 positions match TRBD1. Trimming removed 5 bases from V and 5 bases from J; junction bases left unmatched: 17. Per the germline V gene, CDR1 is MNHEY and CDR2 is SMNVEV (reference sequence). The length of the CDR3 is 18 residues. The CDR3 spells CASSHWRTGPNWNEKLFF. The CDR3 DNA reads as TGTGCCAGCAGTCACTGGCGGACAGGCCCCAATTGGAATGAAAAACTGTTTTTT.

This clone was seen a few times. This chain uses TRBV6-5 with TRBJ1-2, with D possibly being TRBD1 (5 bases). From germline, CDR1 is MNHEY and CDR2 SVGAGI. CDR3 size: 10 residues. With 10 bases removed from V and 7 bases from J, the gap between germline ends came to 10 bases. In DNA form, the CDR3 reads TGTGCCACAGGGTTTGGTGGCTACACCTTC. Residues: CATGFGGYTF.

The chain links TRBV7-2 to TRBJ2-5, with 10 bases that match TRBD2. Trimming removed 5 bases from V and 7 bases from J; junction bases left unmatched: 22. Germline V gives CDR1 SGHTA, CDR2 FQGNSA. CDR3 size: 19 residues. CDR3 residues: CASSPRGAGLAARSRTQYF. The CDR3 DNA follows: TGTGCCAGCAGCCCCCGAGGGGCAGGACTAGCGGCGCGGTCCCGGACCCAGTACTTC.

The chain employs TRBV5-6 and TRBJ2-3; TRBD2 is a possible D gene (7 bases). The germline V gene encodes CDR1 SGHDT and CDR2 YYEEEE. There are 15 residues in the CDR3. Between the trimmed V and J ends, which lost 2 bases and 1 base, there was a span of 11 bases. CDR3 bases: TGTGCCAGCAGCTTTTGGCGGGGGCGCACAGATACGCAGTATTTT. This translates into CASSFWRGRTDTQYF.

This chain connects TRBV18 to TRBJ2-7; 11 bases agree with TRBD1. The CDR3 contains 13 residues. Trimming at V came to 5 bases and at J to 5 bases, leaving 2 bases not matched to a gene. Germline values: CDR1 KGHSH, CDR2 LQKENI. The CDR3 DNA is TGTGCCAGCTCAGGGGGACAGGGGGACGAGCAGTACTTC. Amino acids: CASSGGQGDEQYF.

V usage is TRBV14 and J usage is TRBJ2-5; 9 bases are a match to TRBD1. The trim removed 7 bases at V and 4 bases at J, leaving 7 bases unmatched. Germline lookup yields CDR1 SGHDN and CDR2 FVKESK. This CDR3 region has 14 residues. CDR3 sequence: CASNRGTGLETQYF. CDR3 coding DNA: TGTGCCAGCAACCGCGGGACAGGGCTAGAGACCCAGTACTTC.

The chain joins TRBV2 to TRBJ1-6; the D is unclear. With 9 bases removed from V and 6 bases from J, the gap between germline ends came to 12 bases. Germline V CDR1 and CDR2: SNHLY, FYNNEI. There are 13 residues in the CDR3. The CDR3 here is CASHGRSNSPLHF. CDR3 DNA: TGTGCCAGTCACGGACGGAGTAATTCACCCCTCCACTTT.

The V call is TRBV19, the J call TRBJ2-7, with D perhaps TRBD1 or TRBD2 (6 bases each). This CDR3 is built from 16 residues. Trimming shortened V by 0 bases and J by 4 bases, and 16 bases separated the two germline ends. CDR1 and CDR2 from the germline V gene are LNHDA and SQIVND (reference sequence). The CDR3: CASSIEGGRTGYEQYF. The CDR3 nucleotides are TGTGCCAGTAGTATAGAAGGGGGGCGAACCGGATACGAGCAGTACTTC.

CDR3 amino acids: CASRQLVGVVSYTF. The CDR3 nucleotides read TGTGCCAGCCGACAGCTCGTGGGAGTAGTTAGCTACACCTTC. The chain has TRBV27 and TRBJ1-2; D may be TRBD1 (5 bases). V shed 8 bases and J shed 9 bases, with 22 bases lying between them. The CDR3 spans 14 residues. Per the germline V gene, CDR1 is MNHEY and CDR2 is SMNVEV (reference sequence).

The chain joins TRBV6-5 to TRBJ1-5, with D maybe TRBD1 (5 bases). V lost 4 bases and J lost 7, with 14 bases in between. Germline V gives CDR1 MNHEY, CDR2 SVGAGI. This CDR3 is 14 amino acids long. The DNA of the CDR3 is TGTGCCAGCAGTTCAGGGTTACCGGGCCAGCCCCAGCATTTT. This sequence encodes CASSSGLPGQPQHF.

The rearrangement links TRBV5-5 to TRBJ1-6; D remains unclear. There are 14 residues in the CDR3. Germline CDR1 and CDR2: SGHKS and YYEKEE (reference sequence). V lost 4 bases and J 13 bases, leaving 18 bases between the germline ends. Written as DNA, the CDR3 is TGTGCCAGCAGCCCTGCCCAAACGAGAGTTCCCCTCCACTTT. Protein product: CASSPAQTRVPLHF.

V gene TRBV7-8 combines with J gene TRBJ1-5, with 7 bases identical to TRBD1. Germline trimming cut 0 bases from V and 5 bases from J; bases unmatched to any gene: 1. CDR1 SGHVS and CDR2 FQNEAQ come from the germline V gene. The CDR3 consists of 14 residues. In DNA, the CDR3 is TGTGCCAGCAGCTTAGCGCAGGGGGATCAGCCCCAGCATTTT. This encodes CASSLAQGDQPQHF.

The count of this clone is one. The chain joins TRBV20-1 to TRBJ2-1; D uncertain. V shed 3 bases and J shed 10 bases, with 7 bases lying between them. Germline loops: CDR1 DFQATT, CDR2 SNEGSKA (reference sequence). The CDR3 runs 10 residues. CDR3 nucleotide sequence: TGCAGTGCTAGTACCGTCGAGCAGTTCTTC. It is translated as CSASTVEQFF.

This chain connects TRBV19 to TRBJ2-5, with 9 bases that match TRBD2. CDR1 is LNHDA and CDR2 is SQIVND in the germline V gene (reference sequence). Germline trimming cut 3 bases from V and 5 bases from J; bases unmatched to any gene: 13. The CDR3 extends over 17 amino acids. CDR3 sequence (DNA): TGTGCCAGTAGTATGACCCTAGCGGGGTACCACGGGGAGACCCAGTACTTC. It is translated as CASSMTLAGYHGETQYF. Full variable domain (remainder filled in from reference TRBV19 and TRBJ2-5): DGGITQSPKYLFRKEGQNVTLSCEQNLNHDAMYWYRQDPGQGLRLIYYSQIVNDFQKGDIAEGYSVSREKKESFPLTVTSAQKNPTAFYLCASSMTLAGYHGETQYFGPGTRLLVL.

This chain links TRBV19 with TRBJ2-3; perhaps TRBD2 as D (5 bases). Per the germline V gene, CDR1 is LNHDA and CDR2 is SQIVND (reference sequence). This CDR3 is 15 amino acids long. V was pared by 2 bases and J by 4 bases, with 13 bases between. This chain's CDR3 is CASSITRGSADTQYF. DNA for the CDR3: TGTGCCAGTAGTATAACTCGTGGGAGCGCAGATACGCAGTATTTT.

This clone was seen more than once but under ten times. The chain recombines TRBV19 with TRBJ1-5; D gene ambiguous. The length of the CDR3 is 16 residues. V lost 3 bases, J lost 0 bases, and 12 bases lay in between. Germline V gene lookup returns CDR1 LNHDA and CDR2 SQIVND (reference sequence). The CDR3 loop reads CASSMVGGYSNQPQHF. In nucleotides, the CDR3 is TGTGCCAGTAGTATGGTAGGAGGTTATAGCAATCAGCCCCAGCATTTT.

This clone was seen only once. V gene TRBV5-6 combines with J gene TRBJ2-3, with D unclear. Germline V gene data show CDR1 as SGHDT and CDR2 as YYEEEE. Trimming cost V 0 bases and J 0 bases, with 8 bases left between them. This CDR3 comprises 15 residues. In DNA form, the CDR3 reads TGTGCCAGCAGCTTGGACAGAGCTAGCACAGATACGCAGTATTTT. Translation gives CASSLDRASTDTQYF.

The genes are TRBV4-1 and TRBJ2-5; 11 nucleotides match TRBD2. Losses at the gene ends were 5 bases for V and 5 bases for J; bases not matched to a gene: 7. The CDR3 length is 15 residues. Germline V CDR1 and CDR2: MGHRA, YSYEKL. The CDR3 protein is CASSLPPSGGETQYF. The CDR3 nucleotides read TGCGCCAGCAGCTTGCCACCTAGCGGGGGGGAGACCCAGTACTTC.

The chain combines TRBV7-2 with TRBJ1-5; possible D gene TRBD1, 6 bases. Per the germline V gene, CDR1 is SGHTA and CDR2 is FQGNSA. The CDR3 runs 16 residues. The V end lost 2 bases, the J end lost 0 bases, and 11 bases lay between the germline ends. The CDR3 DNA reads as TGTGCCAGCAGCTTACTAACAGGGAATAGCAATCAGCCCCAGCATTTT. It is translated as CASSLLTGNSNQPQHF.

This chain links TRBV4-2 with TRBJ2-2, with a tentative D call TRBD1 (6 bases). With 4 bases removed from V and 3 bases from J, the gap between germline ends came to 15 bases. The CDR3 runs 16 residues. Germline V CDR1 and CDR2: LGHNA, YNFKEQ. CDR3: CASSPGAQGDTGELFF. The CDR3 coding sequence is TGTGCCAGCAGCCCAGGCGCACAGGGAGACACCGGGGAGCTGTTTTTT.

The genes are TRBV6-5 and TRBJ2-7; D is uncertain. Trimming stripped 2 bases from V and 6 bases from J, with 11 bases between. The CDR3 spans 13 residues. CDR1 and CDR2 from the germline V gene are MNHEY and SVGAGI. The CDR3: CASSYRQSGEQYF. CDR3 bases: TGTGCCAGCAGTTACCGTCAATCAGGCGAGCAGTACTTC.